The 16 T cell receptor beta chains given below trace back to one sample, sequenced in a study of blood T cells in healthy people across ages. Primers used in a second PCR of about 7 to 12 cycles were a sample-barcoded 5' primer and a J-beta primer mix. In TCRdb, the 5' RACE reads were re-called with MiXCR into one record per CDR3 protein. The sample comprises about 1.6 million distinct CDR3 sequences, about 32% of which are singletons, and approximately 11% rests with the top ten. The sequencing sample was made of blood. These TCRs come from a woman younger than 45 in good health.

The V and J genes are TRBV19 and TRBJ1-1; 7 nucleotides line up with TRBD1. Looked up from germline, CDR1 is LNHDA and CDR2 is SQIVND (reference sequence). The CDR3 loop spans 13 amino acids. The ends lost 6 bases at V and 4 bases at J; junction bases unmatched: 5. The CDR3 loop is CASRVDRLTEAFF. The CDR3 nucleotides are TGTGCCAGTAGAGTGGACAGGCTCACTGAAGCTTTCTTT.

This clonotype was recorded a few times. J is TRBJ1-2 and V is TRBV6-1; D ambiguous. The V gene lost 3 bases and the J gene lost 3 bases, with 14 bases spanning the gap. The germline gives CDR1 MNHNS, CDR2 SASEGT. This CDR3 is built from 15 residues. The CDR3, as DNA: TGTGCCAGCAGTGATATTGGGGAGCTGCACTATGGCTACACCTTC. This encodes CASSDIGELHYGYTF.

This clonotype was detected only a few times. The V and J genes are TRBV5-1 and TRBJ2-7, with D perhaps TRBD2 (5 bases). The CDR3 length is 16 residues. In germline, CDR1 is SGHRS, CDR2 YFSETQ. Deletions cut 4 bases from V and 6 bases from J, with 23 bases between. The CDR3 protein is CASSALTDARSGEQYF. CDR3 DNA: TGCGCCAGCAGCGCTCTGACGGATGCCCGGAGCGGCGAGCAGTACTTC.

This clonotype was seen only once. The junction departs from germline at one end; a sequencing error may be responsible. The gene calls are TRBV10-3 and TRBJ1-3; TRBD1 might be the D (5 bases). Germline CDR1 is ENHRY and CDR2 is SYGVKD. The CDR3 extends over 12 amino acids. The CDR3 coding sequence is TGTGCCTTCGGGGGGACTGGAGACACCATATATTTT. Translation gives CAFGGTGDTIYF.

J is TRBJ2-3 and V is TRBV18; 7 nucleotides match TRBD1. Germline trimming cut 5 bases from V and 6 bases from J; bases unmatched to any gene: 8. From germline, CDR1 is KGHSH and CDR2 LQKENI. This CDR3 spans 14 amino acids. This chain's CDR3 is CASSSSTGKDTQYF. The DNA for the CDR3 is TGTGCCAGCTCATCCTCGACAGGGAAGGATACGCAGTATTTT.

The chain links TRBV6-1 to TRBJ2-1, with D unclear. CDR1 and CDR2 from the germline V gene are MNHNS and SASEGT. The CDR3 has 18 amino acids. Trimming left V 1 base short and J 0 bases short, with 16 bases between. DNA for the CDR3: TGTGCCAGCAGTGAAGAGGGCGCGGTCTTTACCTCCTACAATGAGCAGTTCTTC. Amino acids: CASSEEGAVFTSYNEQFF.

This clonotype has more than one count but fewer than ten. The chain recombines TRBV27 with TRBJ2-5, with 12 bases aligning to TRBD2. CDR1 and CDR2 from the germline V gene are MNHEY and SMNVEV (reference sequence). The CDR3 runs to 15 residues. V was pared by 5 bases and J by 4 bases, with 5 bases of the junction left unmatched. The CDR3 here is CASSPASGRAETQYF. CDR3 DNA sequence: TGTGCCAGCAGTCCAGCTAGCGGGAGGGCAGAGACCCAGTACTTC.

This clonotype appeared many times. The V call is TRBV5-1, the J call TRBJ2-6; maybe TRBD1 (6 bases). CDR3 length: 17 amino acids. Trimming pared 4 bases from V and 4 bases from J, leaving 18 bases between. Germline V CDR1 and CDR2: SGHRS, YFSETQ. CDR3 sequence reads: CASSPLQGISGANVLTF. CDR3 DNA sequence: TGCGCCAGCAGCCCATTACAGGGTATCTCCGGGGCCAACGTCCTGACTTTC.

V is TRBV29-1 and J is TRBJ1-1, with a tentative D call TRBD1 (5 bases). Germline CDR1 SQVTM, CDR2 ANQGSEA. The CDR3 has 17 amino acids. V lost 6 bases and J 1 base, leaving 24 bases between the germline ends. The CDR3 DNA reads TGCAGCGTCCCCGGGACCCTGGGCGGAGGGAAGAACACTGAAGCTTTCTTT. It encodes CSVPGTLGGGKNTEAFF. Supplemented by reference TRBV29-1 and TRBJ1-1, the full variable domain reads SAVISQKPSRDICQRGTSLTIQCQVDSQVTMMFWYRQQPGQSLTLIATANQGSEATYESGFVIDKFPISRPNLTFSTLTVSNMSPEDSSIYLCSVPGTLGGGKNTEAFFGQGTRLTVV.

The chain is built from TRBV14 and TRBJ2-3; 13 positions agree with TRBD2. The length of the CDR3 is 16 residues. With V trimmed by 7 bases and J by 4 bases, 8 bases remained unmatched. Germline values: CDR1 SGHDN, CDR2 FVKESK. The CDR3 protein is CASNHPLAGGPDTQYF. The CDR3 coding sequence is TGTGCCAGCAACCACCCACTAGCGGGGGGGCCAGATACGCAGTATTTT.

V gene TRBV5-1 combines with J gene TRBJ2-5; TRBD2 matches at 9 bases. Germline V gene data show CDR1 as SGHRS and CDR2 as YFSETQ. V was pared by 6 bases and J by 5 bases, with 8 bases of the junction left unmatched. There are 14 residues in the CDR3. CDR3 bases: TGCGCCAGCACCCATAGCGGGAGTAGGGAGACCCAGTACTTC. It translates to CASTHSGSRETQYF.

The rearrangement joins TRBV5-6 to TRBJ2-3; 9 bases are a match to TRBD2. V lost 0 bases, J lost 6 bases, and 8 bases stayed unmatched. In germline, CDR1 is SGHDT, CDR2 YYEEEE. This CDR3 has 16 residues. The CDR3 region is CASSLAWREGGDTQYF. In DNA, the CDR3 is TGTGCCAGCAGCTTGGCATGGCGGGAGGGCGGCGATACGCAGTATTTT. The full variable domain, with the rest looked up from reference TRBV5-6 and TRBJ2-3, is DAGVTQSPTHLIKTRGQQVTLRCSPKSGHDTVSWYQQALGQGPQFIFQYYEEEERQRGNFPDRFSGHQFPNYSSELNVNALLLGDSALYLCASSLAWREGGDTQYFGPGTRLTVL.

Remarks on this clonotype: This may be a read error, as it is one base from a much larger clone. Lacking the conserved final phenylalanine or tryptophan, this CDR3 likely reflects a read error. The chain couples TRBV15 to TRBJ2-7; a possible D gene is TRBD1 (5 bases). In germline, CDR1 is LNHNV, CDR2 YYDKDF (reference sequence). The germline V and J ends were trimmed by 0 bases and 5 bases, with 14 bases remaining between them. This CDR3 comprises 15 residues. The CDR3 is CATSRDTQGSHEQYC. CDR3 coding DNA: TGTGCCACCAGCAGAGATACCCAGGGTAGCCACGAGCAGTACTGC.

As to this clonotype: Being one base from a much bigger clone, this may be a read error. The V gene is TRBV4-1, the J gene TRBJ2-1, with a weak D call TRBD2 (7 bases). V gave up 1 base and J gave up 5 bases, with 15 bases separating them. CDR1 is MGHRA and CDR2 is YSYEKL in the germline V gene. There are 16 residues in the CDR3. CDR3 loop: CASSQVGGLGHNEQFF. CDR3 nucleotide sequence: TGCGCCAGCAGCCAAGTCGGGGGGCTAGGCCACAATGAGCAGTTCTTC.

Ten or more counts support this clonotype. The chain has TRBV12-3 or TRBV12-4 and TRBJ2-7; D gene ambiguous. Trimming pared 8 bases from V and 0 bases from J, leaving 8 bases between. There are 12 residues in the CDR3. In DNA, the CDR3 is TGTGCCAGCGGACCGCACTCCTACGAGCAGTACTTC. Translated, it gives CASGPHSYEQYF.

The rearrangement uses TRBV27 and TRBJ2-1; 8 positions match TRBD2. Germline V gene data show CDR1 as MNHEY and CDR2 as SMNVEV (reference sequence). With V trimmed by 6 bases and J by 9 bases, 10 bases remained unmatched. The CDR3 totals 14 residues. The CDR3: CASSYRASGREQFF. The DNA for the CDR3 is TGTGCCAGCAGCTACAGGGCTAGCGGGCGTGAGCAGTTCTTC.